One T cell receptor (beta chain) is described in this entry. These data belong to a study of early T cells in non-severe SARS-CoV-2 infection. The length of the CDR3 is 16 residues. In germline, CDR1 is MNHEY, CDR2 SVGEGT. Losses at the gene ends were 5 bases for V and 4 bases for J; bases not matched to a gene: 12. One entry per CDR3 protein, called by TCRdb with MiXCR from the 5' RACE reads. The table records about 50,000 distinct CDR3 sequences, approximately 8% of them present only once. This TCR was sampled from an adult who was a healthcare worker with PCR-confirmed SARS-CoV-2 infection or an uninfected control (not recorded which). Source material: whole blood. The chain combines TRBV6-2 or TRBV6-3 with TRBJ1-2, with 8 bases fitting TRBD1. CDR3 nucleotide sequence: TGTGCCAGCAGTCTACTGGCGGGACAGGCACTCTATGGCTACACCTTC. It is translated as CASSLLAGQALYGYTF.